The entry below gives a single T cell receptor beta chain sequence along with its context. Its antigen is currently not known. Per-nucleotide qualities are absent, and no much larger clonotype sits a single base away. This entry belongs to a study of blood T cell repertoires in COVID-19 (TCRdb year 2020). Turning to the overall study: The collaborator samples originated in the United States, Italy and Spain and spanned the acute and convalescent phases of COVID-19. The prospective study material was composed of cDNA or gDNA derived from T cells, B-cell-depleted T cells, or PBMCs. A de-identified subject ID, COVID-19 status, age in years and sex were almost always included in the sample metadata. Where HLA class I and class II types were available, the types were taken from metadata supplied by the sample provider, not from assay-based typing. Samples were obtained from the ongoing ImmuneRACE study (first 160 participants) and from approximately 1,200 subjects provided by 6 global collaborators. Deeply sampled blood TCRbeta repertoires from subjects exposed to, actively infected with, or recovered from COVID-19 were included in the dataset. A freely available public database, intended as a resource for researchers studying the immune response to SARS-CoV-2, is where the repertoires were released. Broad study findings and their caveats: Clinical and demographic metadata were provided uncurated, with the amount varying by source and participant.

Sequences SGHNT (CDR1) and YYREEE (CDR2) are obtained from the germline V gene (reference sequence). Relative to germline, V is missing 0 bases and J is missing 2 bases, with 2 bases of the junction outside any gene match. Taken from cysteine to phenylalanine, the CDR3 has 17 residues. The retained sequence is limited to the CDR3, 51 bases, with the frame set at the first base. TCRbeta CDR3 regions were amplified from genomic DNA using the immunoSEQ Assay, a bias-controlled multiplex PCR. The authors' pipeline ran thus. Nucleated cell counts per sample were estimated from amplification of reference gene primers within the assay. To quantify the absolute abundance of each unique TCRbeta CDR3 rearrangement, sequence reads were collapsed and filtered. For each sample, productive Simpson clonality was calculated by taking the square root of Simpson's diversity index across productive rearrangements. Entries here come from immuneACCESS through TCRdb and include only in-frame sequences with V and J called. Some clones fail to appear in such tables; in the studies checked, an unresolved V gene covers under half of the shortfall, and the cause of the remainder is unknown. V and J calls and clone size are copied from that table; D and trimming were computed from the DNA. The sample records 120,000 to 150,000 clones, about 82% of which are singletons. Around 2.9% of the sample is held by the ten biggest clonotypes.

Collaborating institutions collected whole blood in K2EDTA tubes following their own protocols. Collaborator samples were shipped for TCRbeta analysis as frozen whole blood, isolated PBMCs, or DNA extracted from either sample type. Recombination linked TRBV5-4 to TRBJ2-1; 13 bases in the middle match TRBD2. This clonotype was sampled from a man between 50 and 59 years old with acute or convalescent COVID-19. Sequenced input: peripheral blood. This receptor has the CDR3 CASSLAGTSGAYNEQFF. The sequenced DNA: TGTGCCAGCAGCTTGGCCGGGACTAGCGGGGCCTACAATGAGCAGTTCTTC.